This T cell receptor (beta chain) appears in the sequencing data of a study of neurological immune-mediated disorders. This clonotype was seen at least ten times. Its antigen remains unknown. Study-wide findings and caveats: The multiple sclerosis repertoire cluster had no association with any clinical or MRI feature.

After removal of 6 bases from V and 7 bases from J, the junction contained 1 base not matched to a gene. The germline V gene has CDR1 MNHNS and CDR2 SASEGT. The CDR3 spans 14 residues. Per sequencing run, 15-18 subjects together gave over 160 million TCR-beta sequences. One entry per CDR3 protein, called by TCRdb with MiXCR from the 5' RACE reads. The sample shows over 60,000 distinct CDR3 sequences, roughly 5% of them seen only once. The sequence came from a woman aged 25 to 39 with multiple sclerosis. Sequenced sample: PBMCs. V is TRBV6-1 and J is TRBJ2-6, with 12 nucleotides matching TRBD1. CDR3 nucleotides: TGTGCCAGCAGGGGACAGGGGGCAGCCAACGTCCTGACTTTC. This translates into CASRGQGAANVLTF.